These 25 T cell receptor beta chains originate from one sample sequenced in a study of blood T cell repertoires in COVID-19. Using immunoSEQ multiplex PCR, the repertoire was profiled, and TCRdb retains in-frame clones only, with some absent. The table shows about 76,000 clones, with more than 75% occurring only once. The sample comprised peripheral blood. The receptors were gathered from a human donor in a cohort sampled during active COVID-19.

The chain carries TRBV7-2 and TRBJ1-3; no reliable D call. CDR3 length equals 16 residues. Germline V CDR1 and CDR2: SGHTA, FQGNSA. V was pared by 1 base and J by 0 bases, with 10 bases between. CDR3 nucleotides: TGTGCCAGCAGCTTAGACCCGGCAGGCTCTGGAAACACCATATATTTT. The encoded protein is CASSLDPAGSGNTIYF.

This chain uses TRBV6-6 with TRBJ1-6; 8 bases align to TRBD1. Per germline, CDR1 MNHNY and CDR2 SVGAGI (reference sequence). The CDR3 length is 14 residues. Trimming at V came to 7 bases and at J to 7 bases, leaving 6 bases not matched to a gene. The DNA for the CDR3 is TGTGCCAGCACCGCGACAGGGGCCAATTCACCCCTCCACTTT. Its translation: CASTATGANSPLHF.

The chain couples TRBV29-1 to TRBJ2-2, with a tentative D call TRBD1 (6 bases). Trimming shortened V by 0 bases and J by 6 bases, and 11 bases separated the two germline ends. Looked up from germline, CDR1 is SQVTM and CDR2 is ANQGSEA. The CDR3 loop spans 14 amino acids. The CDR3 region is CSVEDSQGSGELFF. CDR3 coding DNA: TGCAGCGTTGAAGATTCACAGGGTTCCGGGGAGCTGTTTTTT.

V gene TRBV3-1 (or the pseudogene TRBV3-2) combines with J gene TRBJ2-5, with 12 bases aligning to TRBD2. Germline V lookup: CDR1 LGHDT, CDR2 YNNKEL (reference sequence). The CDR3 has 18 residues. The junction had 9 bases not matched to a gene; V was cut back by 0 bases and J by 4 bases. The chain's CDR3 is CASSQDSLAGGRGETQYF. CDR3 sequence (DNA): TGTGCCAGCAGCCAAGATAGTCTAGCGGGGGGGCGAGGAGAGACCCAGTACTTC.

The chain recombines TRBV7-2 with TRBJ2-2, with D possibly TRBD1 on 5 matching bases. Trimming cost V 5 bases and J 4 bases, with 14 bases left between them. Germline values: CDR1 SGHTA, CDR2 FQGNSA. The CDR3 spans 15 residues. CDR3 nucleotides: TGTGCCAGCAGCCTCCAACCAGGGCGCACCGGGGAGCTGTTTTTT. This gives the protein CASSLQPGRTGELFF.

The chain combines TRBV2 with TRBJ1-2; 7 bases match TRBD1. The ends lost 8 bases at V and 8 bases at J; junction bases unmatched: 17. Looked up from germline, CDR1 is SNHLY and CDR2 is FYNNEI. This CDR3 is built from 15 residues. The CDR3 is CASAPGSEGARGYTF. The CDR3 coding sequence is TGTGCCAGCGCCCCAGGTTCCGAGGGGGCGCGGGGCTACACCTTC.

The sample holds one count of this clone. The chain combines TRBV28 with TRBJ2-5, with TRBD2 matching 9 bases. In germline, CDR1 is MDHEN, CDR2 SYDVKM. The CDR3 runs to 15 residues. Losses at the gene ends were 6 bases for V and 2 bases for J; bases not matched to a gene: 7. The CDR3 here is CASRKAGGPQETQYF. In DNA, the CDR3 is TGTGCCAGCAGAAAAGCGGGGGGACCTCAAGAGACCCAGTACTTC.

The chain couples TRBV7-2 to TRBJ2-1; D may be TRBD1 (6 bases). Germline V lookup: CDR1 SGHTA, CDR2 FQGNSA. The CDR3 runs 14 residues. V dropped 5 bases and J dropped 4 bases, with 12 bases sitting between them. In DNA, the CDR3 is TGTGCCAGCAGCCGCAACAGGGATTACAATGAGCAGTTCTTC. Amino acid sequence: CASSRNRDYNEQFF.

The V and J genes are TRBV5-6 and TRBJ2-7, with 12 bases aligning to TRBD1. The ends lost 8 bases at V and 6 bases at J; junction bases unmatched: 6. CDR1 SGHDT and CDR2 YYEEEE come from the germline V gene. This CDR3 spans 13 amino acids. CDR3 bases: TGTGCCAGTACCGGGACAGGGGGCGTCGAGCAGTACTTC. It codes for CASTGTGGVEQYF.

On this clone: A read error may account for a junction end that differs from germline. The V gene is TRBV25-1, the J gene TRBJ2-3; the D gene is possibly TRBD1 (5 bases). Germline V gene lookup returns CDR1 MGHDK and CDR2 SYGVNS. CDR3 size: 13 residues. CDR3 in DNA: TGTGTCAGCAGTGGCCAGGGCGCAGATACGCAGTATTTT. Translated, it gives CVSSGQGADTQYF.

The chain combines TRBV30 with TRBJ1-2; D is unclear. Germline-derived CDR1 and CDR2 are GTSNPN and SVGIG (reference sequence). The CDR3 sequence is 13 residues long. Trimming removed 5 bases from V and 2 bases from J, with 12 bases in between. The chain's CDR3 is CAWVQNQNYGYTF. CDR3 DNA sequence: TGTGCCTGGGTACAAAACCAAAACTATGGCTACACCTTC.

The chain links TRBV12-3 or TRBV12-4 to TRBJ2-5; 7 bases map to TRBD2. The CDR3 is 12 amino acids. Trimming took 5 bases from V and 11 from J; bases not matched to a gene: 8. CDR3 coding DNA: TGTGCCAGCAGTCCGTGGCGGGGGATGCAGTACTTC. Its protein product is CASSPWRGMQYF.

In its sample, this clone was seen once. The CDR3 region has the DNA TGTGCCAGCAGTGAATCGGGGTCCCATGGTCGGACCCAGTACTTC. Encoded protein: CASSESGSHGRTQYF. The chain recombines TRBV2 with TRBJ2-5; tentatively, D is TRBD2 (5 bases). V dropped 2 bases and J dropped 7 bases, with 17 bases sitting between them. The germline V gene has CDR1 SNHLY and CDR2 FYNNEI. The CDR3 runs 15 residues.

The gene calls are TRBV28 and TRBJ2-7; TRBD1 aligns across 10 bases. This CDR3 is 14 amino acids long. Trimming at V came to 6 bases and at J to 0 bases, leaving 2 bases not matched to a gene. The V gene's germline CDR1 is MDHEN and CDR2 SYDVKM. The CDR3 DNA reads as TGTGCCAGCAGCCGGACAGGGGGCTCCTACGAGCAGTACTTC. Amino acid sequence: CASSRTGGSYEQYF.

This clone was seen just once. V and J are TRBV7-9 and TRBJ2-1; TRBD1 matches at 12 bases. J was trimmed by 7 bases and V by 3 bases; bases with no gene match: 4. The germline V gene has CDR1 SEHNR and CDR2 FQNEAQ (reference sequence). CDR3 size: 15 residues. The CDR3 region is CASSFRDRGQNEQFF. The CDR3 DNA reads TGTGCCAGCAGCTTCCGGGACAGGGGGCAAAATGAGCAGTTCTTC.

V usage is TRBV5-1 and J usage is TRBJ1-2; 8 bases align to TRBD1. This CDR3 is built from 15 residues. The germline V gene has CDR1 SGHRS and CDR2 YFSETQ. V was clipped by 4 bases and J by 2 bases; unmatched bases: 7. The CDR3 DNA reads as TGCGCCAGCAGCGCGGGGACAGGAGGGAACTATGGCTACACCTTC. This sequence encodes CASSAGTGGNYGYTF.

The chain is built from TRBV30 and TRBJ1-6; possible D gene TRBD1, 6 bases. The germline CDR1 and CDR2 sequences are GTSNPN and SVGIG (reference sequence). The CDR3 length is 15 residues. V was pared by 2 bases and J by 10 bases, with 18 bases between. The CDR3 DNA follows: TGTGCCTGGAGTAGCCTGGGGGGGGCGAGGTCACCCCTCCACTTT. Translating it yields CAWSSLGGARSPLHF.

The chain recombines TRBV7-2 with TRBJ2-5, with 10 bases lining up with TRBD2. V trimming: 1 base; J trimming: 2 bases; junction bases outside the gene matches: 4. Germline V gene lookup returns CDR1 SGHTA and CDR2 FQGNSA. The CDR3 contains 16 residues. The chain's CDR3 is CASSLGLAGVQETQYF. As DNA, the CDR3 is TGTGCCAGCAGCTTAGGGCTAGCGGGGGTACAAGAGACCCAGTACTTC.

This chain links TRBV20-1 with TRBJ2-3; no firm D call. The CDR3 runs 11 residues. Trimming stripped 8 bases from V and 9 bases from J, with 15 bases between. Germline CDR1 DFQATT, CDR2 SNEGSKA (reference sequence). CDR3 sequence: CSSKVQQTQYF. CDR3 bases: TGCAGTTCCAAGGTACAGCAAACGCAGTATTTT.

V gene TRBV7-8 combines with J gene TRBJ1-5; TRBD1 matches 9 bases. In germline, CDR1 is SGHVS, CDR2 FQNEAQ. V was pared by 6 bases and J by 7 bases, with 16 bases of the junction left unmatched. The CDR3 length is 17 residues. CDR3 nucleotides: TGTGCCAGCAGTAGGAGGGCAATTGGACAGGGGAACCAGCCCCAGCATTTT. Translation: CASSRRAIGQGNQPQHF.

This chain links TRBV5-6 with TRBJ1-1; 8 bases fit TRBD1. CDR1 and CDR2 from the germline V gene are SGHDT and YYEEEE. This CDR3 has 12 amino acids. Trimming took 4 bases from V and 11 from J; bases not matched to a gene: 7. The DNA of the CDR3 is TGTGCCAGCAGCCCCCAGGACAGGGTGGCTTTCTTT. The encoded protein is CASSPQDRVAFF. The full variable domain, with the rest looked up from reference TRBV5-6 and TRBJ1-1, is DAGVTQSPTHLIKTRGQQVTLRCSPKSGHDTVSWYQQALGQGPQFIFQYYEEEERQRGNFPDRFSGHQFPNYSSELNVNALLLGDSALYLCASSPQDRVAFFGQGTRLTVV.

The rearrangement uses TRBV4-1 and TRBJ1-2, with D tentatively TRBD1 (5 bases). Trimming took 4 bases from V and 5 from J, leaving 17 bases between them. This CDR3 region has 15 residues. Germline V gives CDR1 MGHRA, CDR2 YSYEKL. Here the CDR3 reads CASSPPSREAYGYTF. The DNA for the CDR3 is TGCGCCAGCAGCCCCCCTAGCAGGGAGGCATATGGCTACACCTTC.

The gene calls are TRBV5-6 and TRBJ2-7; 7 bases line up with TRBD1. Germline CDR1 reads SGHDT; CDR2 reads YYEEEE. Trimming took 4 bases from V and 6 from J; bases not matched to a gene: 16. The CDR3 runs to 16 residues. The CDR3, as DNA: TGTGCCAGCAGCGGAGTACGACGGGCTAAGGGGGCCGAGCAGTACTTC. It specifies CASSGVRRAKGAEQYF.

The chain has TRBV3-1 (or the pseudogene TRBV3-2) and TRBJ2-5, with 11 bases identical to TRBD1. Germline V gene sequence: CDR1 LGHDT, CDR2 YNNKEL (reference sequence). The CDR3 is 15 amino acids. Losses at the gene ends were 6 bases for V and 5 bases for J; bases not matched to a gene: 8. The DNA for the CDR3 is TGTGCCAGCAGACGGACAGGGGGCGGCGGGGAGACCCAGTACTTC. This codes for CASRRTGGGGETQYF.

This clone was found once. The chain is built from TRBV7-2 and TRBJ1-2; 7 nucleotides align to TRBD1. Germline V gene sequence: CDR1 SGHTA, CDR2 FQGNSA. The CDR3 sequence is 14 residues long. V lost 0 bases and J lost 4; bases outside the gene matches: 2. Written as DNA, the CDR3 is TGTGCCAGCAGCTTAGCAAGACAGGGCTATGGCTACACCTTC. Translation gives CASSLARQGYGYTF.